This T cell receptor (beta chain) was sequenced for a study of blood T cells in healthy people across ages. V was shortened by 6 bases and J by 3 bases, with 12 bases between the two germline ends. This CDR3 is built from 13 residues. A J-beta primer mix and a sample-barcoded 5' primer were used in a second PCR of about 6 to 12 cycles. TCRdb analysed the 5' RACE reads with MiXCR anew, one entry per CDR3 protein. The table includes roughly 1,700,000 distinct CDR3 sequences, approximately 30% detected once. The sample holds many counts of this clonotype. The sequence came from a woman aged 25 to 39 in good health. This rearrangement joins TRBV6-7 to TRBJ2-7, with D possibly being TRBD1 (6 bases). TRBV6-7 is flagged as an ORF with uncertain function. The sequenced material came from blood. The CDR3 sequence is CASSDRYGYEQYF. The CDR3 coding sequence is TGTGCCAGCAGCGACAGGTACGGCTACGAGCAGTACTTC.